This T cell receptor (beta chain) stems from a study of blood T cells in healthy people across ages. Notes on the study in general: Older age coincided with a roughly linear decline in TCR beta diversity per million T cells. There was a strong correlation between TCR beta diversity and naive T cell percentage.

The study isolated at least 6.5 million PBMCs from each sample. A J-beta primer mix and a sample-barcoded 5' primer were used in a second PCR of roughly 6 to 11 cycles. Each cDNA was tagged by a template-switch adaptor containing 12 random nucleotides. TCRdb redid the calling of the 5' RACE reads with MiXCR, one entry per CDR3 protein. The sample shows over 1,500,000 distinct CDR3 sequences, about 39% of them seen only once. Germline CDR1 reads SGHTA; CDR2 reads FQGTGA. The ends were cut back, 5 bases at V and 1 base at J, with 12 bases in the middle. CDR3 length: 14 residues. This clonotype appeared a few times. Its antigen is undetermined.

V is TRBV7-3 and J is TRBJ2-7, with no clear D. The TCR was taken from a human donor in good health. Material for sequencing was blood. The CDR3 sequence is CASSPLHSSYEQYF. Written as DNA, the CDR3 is TGTGCCAGCAGCCCACTCCATTCTTCCTACGAGCAGTACTTC.